This T cell receptor (beta chain) originates from a study of cytomegalovirus exposure and HLA in healthy donors. General study findings and limits: Reports credit the classifier with highly specific, highly sensitive diagnosis of cytomegalovirus status.

V was cut by 1 base and J by 5 bases, with 8 bases left in between. The CDR3 has 13 residues. CDR1 and CDR2 (germline): SGHAT, FQNNGV. In this sample, this clone turned up once. Its antigen is not known. The PCR employed 60 Vbeta primers together with 13 Jbeta primers. The repertoire was sequenced with immunoSEQ multiplex PCR; TCRdb's copy has only in-frame clones and lacks some. This table holds about 150,000 clones, over 80% found once. The sequencing sample was made of PBMCs. The chain combines TRBV11-2 with TRBJ1-2; D uncertain. This receptor was identified in a male donor in good health and CMV-seronegative. CDR3 sequence: CASSLGLQYGYTF. As DNA, the CDR3 is TGTGCCAGCAGCTTAGGACTCCAGTATGGCTACACCTTC.